These T cell receptor beta chains were read from a single sample in a study of control samples from healthy donors and cancer patients. Libraries were prepared by immunoSEQ multiplex PCR; TCRdb keeps only in-frame clonotypes and omits some of them. The table has 160,000 or so clones, over 90% seen once; the top ten hold under 2.5%. The material sequenced was blood. The receptors come from a man aged 45-65 years in good health. Each CDR3 is given without its conserved first and last residue.

j_call v_call cdr3_aa
TRBJ2-3 TRBV12-5 ASGRGGQFTDTQY
TRBJ1-4 TRBV11-3 ASSLWEKLF
TRBJ2-1 TRBV4-1 ASSHGLAENEQF
TRBJ2-3 TRBV3-1/TRBV3-2 ASSQPSGRTDTQY
TRBJ2-3 TRBV5-1 ASSSTGASTDTQY
TRBJ2-1 TRBV9 ASSVEDEQF
TRBJ2-7 TRBV28 ASSAAGGSHEQY
TRBJ1-2 TRBV21-1 ASSCLIRDRGEFLGYT
TRBJ2-7 TRBV7-2 ASSYRGPTDEQY
TRBJ2-3 TRBV9 ASSAGGWTDTQY
TRBJ2-5 TRBV5-6 ASSPGITTYQETQY
TRBJ2-3 TRBV19 ASSPSRPSTDTQY
TRBJ2-1 TRBV18 ASSLGTSGSNEQF
TRBJ1-2 TRBV5-1 ASSLDGASDYGYT
TRBJ1-3 TRBV28 ASSLSPHKGQGAGNTIY
TRBJ1-1 TRBV6-5 ASSYAWGEVTEAF
TRBJ2-7 TRBV4-1 ASSLPWGGRKGEQY
TRBJ2-5 TRBV3-1/TRBV3-2 ASSLGPGFEQY
TRBJ2-7 TRBV6-6 ASSARGRVYEQY
TRBJ2-3 TRBV7-3 ASSPGGWADTQY
TRBJ2-3 TRBV6-5 ASNLRGRIDTQY
TRBJ2-7 TRBV18 ASSYTGTGSYEQY
TRBJ1-2 TRBV19 ASSSASTGAIFYGYT
TRBJ2-7 TRBV11-1 ASMYAGTSGEQY
TRBJ2-6 TRBV5-4 ASSSGGFSGANVLT
TRBJ2-2 TRBV12-5 ASGSTNTLGELF
TRBJ1-5 TRBV4-2 ASSQDPRGGQPQH
TRBJ2-4 TRBV3-1/TRBV3-2 ASSQDKRGLPKNIQY
TRBJ1-2 TRBV10-3 AISETDRRVDGYT
TRBJ1-6 TRBV3-1/TRBV3-2 ASSHPTGVNSPLH
TRBJ2-5 TRBV14 ASSPRSGSQETQY
TRBJ2-7 TRBV10-1 ASSESRGGEQY
TRBJ1-1 TRBV6-5 ASPHEENTEAF
TRBJ1-6 TRBV28 ASSFSSRLNSPLH
TRBJ1-2 TRBV12-5 ASGTGQGNYGYT
TRBJ1-1 TRBV7-9 ASSQRETEAF
TRBJ2-7 TRBV5-1 ASSLGGPGSSYEQY
TRBJ1-4 TRBV5-5 ASSGSQLGEKLF
TRBJ1-3 TRBV28 ASSLRAGAGNTIY
TRBJ2-2 TRBV4-1 ASSQGLRGSGELF
TRBJ1-2 TRBV5-1 ASSSGTPRGEGYT
TRBJ2-1 TRBV11-3 ASAIGSHINEQF
TRBJ2-7 TRBV28 ASTPGTATYEQY
TRBJ2-3 TRBV13 ASSLVGLAGHTDTQY
TRBJ1-5 TRBV7-9 ASSAPGTGGQPQH
TRBJ2-7 TRBV4-1 ASSQRTGGYSEQY
TRBJ2-5 TRBV11-3 ASSLDRGTQY
TRBJ2-3 TRBV5-1 ASSSVAINTDTQY
TRBJ1-5 TRBV28 ASTLEGRSSNQPQH
TRBJ2-2 TRBV30 AWSPSGRKPNTGELF
TRBJ1-1 TRBV18 ASSGDRNTEAF
TRBJ2-3 TRBV11-2 ASSLEDWDYRDVTDTQY
TRBJ2-2 TRBV4-1 ASSRQGTSGLTGELF
TRBJ2-7 TRBV4-1 ASTHGWLAGGEQY